What follows are 19 T cell receptor beta chains derived from one specimen sequenced in a study of T cells after yellow fever vaccination (dated by TCRdb to between 2018 and 2021). The sample's treatment or condition label, decoded: live attenuated yellow fever vaccine strain. The library was generated by 5' RACE. Sequencing was performed on an Illumina NovaSeq 6000. TCRdb reprocessed the public reads (quality trimming at Q25 with fastp, clone calling with MiXCR) and kept in-frame beta chains. CDR3 protein sequences are deduplicated, and each keeps its most common genes and DNA. This sample is represented by 100,000 to 150,000 distinct CDR3 sequences; about 16% of them were singletons. 43% of the sample lies in the top ten. The specimen comprised CD8+ T cells sorted from PBMCs, sampled 5 days after the yellow fever booster vaccination. The receptors were gathered from a man between 18 and 29 years old who received the YFV17D yellow fever vaccine.

This clonotype has just a few counts. The V and J genes are TRBV4-2 and TRBJ2-7; a weak D match, TRBD2 (5 bases). Trimming took 0 bases from V and 0 from J, leaving 9 bases between them. The CDR3 has 15 residues. The germline V gene encodes CDR1 LGHNA and CDR2 YNFKEQ. The CDR3 loop reads CASSQDLGLSYEQYF. In DNA form, the CDR3 reads TGTGCCAGCAGCCAAGATCTCGGACTCTCCTACGAGCAGTACTTC.

This clonotype has just a few counts. The chain links TRBV20-1 to TRBJ2-1; TRBD1 matches at 11 bases. In germline, CDR1 is DFQATT, CDR2 SNEGSKA (reference sequence). The CDR3 loop spans 15 amino acids. J gave up 8 bases and V 4 bases, and 10 bases lay outside the gene matches. CDR3 sequence reads: CSATQDRGLVDEQFF. The CDR3 bases are TGCAGTGCTACCCAGGACAGGGGGCTTGTCGATGAGCAGTTCTTC.

This clonotype has more than one count but fewer than ten. V is TRBV4-3 and J is TRBJ1-6; 7 nucleotides line up with TRBD1. The length of the CDR3 is 15 residues. The V gene end was trimmed by 1 base and the J gene end by 12 bases; junction bases not matched to a gene: 9. Germline CDR1 is LGHNA and CDR2 is YSLEER. The CDR3 region is CASSQGQGGRGPLHF. The CDR3 DNA reads TGCGCCAGCAGCCAAGGACAGGGCGGACGGGGACCCCTCCACTTT.

The gene calls are TRBV6-5 and TRBJ2-2; weak D call: TRBD2 (6 bases). The germline gives CDR1 MNHEY, CDR2 SVGAGI. CDR3 length: 14 residues. The V and J ends lost 3 bases and 7 bases respectively, with 12 bases between them. The CDR3 nucleotides are TGTGCCAGCAGTTATCCCCTCGGGGGCGGGGAGCTGTTTTTT. Its translation is CASSYPLGGGELFF.

The rearrangement joins TRBV30 to TRBJ1-2; weak D call: TRBD1 (5 bases). CDR1 GTSNPN and CDR2 SVGIG come from the germline V gene (reference sequence). Trimming stripped 2 bases from V and 3 bases from J, with 16 bases between. The CDR3 contains 15 residues. The CDR3 sequence is CAWSFRRGLHYGYTF. The CDR3 DNA follows: TGTGCCTGGAGTTTCCGGCGGGGCCTACACTATGGCTACACCTTC.

This clonotype showed up just a few times. The V call is TRBV6-5, the J call TRBJ1-1; D uncertain. The ends were cut back, 5 bases at V and 1 base at J, with 11 bases in the middle. Per germline, CDR1 MNHEY and CDR2 SVGAGI. The CDR3 totals 14 residues. The CDR3 DNA is TGTGCCAGCAGTATAGGCAAGACGAACACTGAAGCTTTCTTT. Amino acid sequence: CASSIGKTNTEAFF.

The rearrangement joins TRBV7-9 to TRBJ2-5; TRBD2 agrees at 8 bases. The CDR3 totals 16 residues. Germline V CDR1 and CDR2: SEHNR, FQNEAQ (reference sequence). With V trimmed by 5 bases and J by 2 bases, 10 bases remained unmatched. The CDR3 DNA is TGTGCCAGCAGCCCCCTAGCGGGCGTTTTACAAGAGACCCAGTACTTC. Its protein is CASSPLAGVLQETQYF.

This chain connects TRBV12-3 or TRBV12-4 to TRBJ2-7; D gene unclear. The CDR3 runs to 12 residues. V dropped 2 bases and J dropped 3 bases, with 5 bases sitting between them. CDR3 nucleotides: TGTGCCAGCAGTTTAAGGGTCTACGAGCAGTACTTC. Translation: CASSLRVYEQYF.

The chain uses TRBV6-6 and TRBJ1-1, with no clear D. This CDR3 comprises 14 residues. Germline V gives CDR1 MNHNY, CDR2 SVGAGI (reference sequence). Trimming pared 2 bases from V and 4 bases from J, leaving 11 bases between. Here the CDR3 DNA reads TGTGCCAGCAGTTACGTCCAGGCATCCACTGAAGCTTTCTTT. Protein: CASSYVQASTEAFF.

J is TRBJ2-2 and V is TRBV9; 10 bases are a match to TRBD2. Germline CDR1 SGDLS, CDR2 YYNGEE. CDR3 length: 15 residues. J gave up 5 bases and V 4 bases, and 5 bases lay outside the gene matches. The CDR3 DNA sequence: TGTGCCAGCAGCCCCCGGACTAGCGGTACCGGGGAGCTGTTTTTT. Amino acids: CASSPRTSGTGELFF.

The chain joins TRBV6-5 to TRBJ1-2; tentative D call: TRBD1 (5 bases). Germline V gene sequence: CDR1 MNHEY, CDR2 SVGAGI. The CDR3 is made up of 15 amino acids. The germline V and J ends were trimmed by 5 bases and 4 bases, with 17 bases remaining between them. Written as DNA, the CDR3 is TGTGCCAGCAGTCCTCTCAGTGGGGGGTCCTATGGCTACACCTTC. Encoded protein: CASSPLSGGSYGYTF.

The genes are TRBV11-2 and TRBJ1-3; the D is unclear. This CDR3 region has 15 residues. V lost 5 bases, J lost 2 bases, and 13 bases lay in between. CDR1 SGHAT and CDR2 FQNNGV come from the germline V gene. The CDR3 reads CASSTVGPPGNTIYF. The CDR3, as DNA: TGTGCCAGCAGCACTGTCGGGCCCCCTGGAAACACCATATATTTT. Combining the CDR3 with reference TRBV11-2 and TRBJ1-3 gives the whole variable domain EAGVAQSPRYKIIEKRQSVAFWCNPISGHATLYWYQQILGQGPKLLIQFQNNGVVDDSQLPKDRFSAERLKGVDSTLKIQPAKLEDSAVYLCASSTVGPPGNTIYFGEGSWLTVV.

This clonotype was detected only a few times. V gene TRBV4-1 combines with J gene TRBJ1-4, with TRBD1 matching 7 bases. V trimming: 0 bases; J trimming: 17 bases; junction bases outside the gene matches: 15. The CDR3 is made up of 15 amino acids. The germline V gene has CDR1 MGHRA and CDR2 YSYEKL. The CDR3, as DNA: TGCGCCAGCAGCCAAGATATTGGGGTAGGGGGCCTCAATTTTTTT. This gives the protein CASSQDIGVGGLNFF.

In its sample, this clonotype was seen a few times. The chain is built from TRBV7-2 and TRBJ1-1; 7 bases are shared with TRBD1. This CDR3 is 15 amino acids long. The germline V gene has CDR1 SGHTA and CDR2 FQGNSA. The junction had 9 bases not matched to a gene; V was cut back by 0 bases and J by 8 bases. As DNA, the CDR3 is TGTGCCAGCAGCTTAGCCCGACAGGGTTCAAGAGAAGCTTTCTTT. Amino acid sequence: CASSLARQGSREAFF.

This clonotype was seen repeatedly, ten times or more. The chain uses TRBV6-5 and TRBJ2-5, with 8 bases that match TRBD2. The germline CDR1 and CDR2 sequences are MNHEY and SVGAGI. The CDR3 loop spans 15 amino acids. The V segment lost 0 bases and the J segment 2 bases; nucleotides outside the gene matches: 2. In DNA form, the CDR3 reads TGTGCCAGCAGTTACTCGACGGGGGGGCAAGAGACCCAGTACTTC. Protein product: CASSYSTGGQETQYF.

Only a few counts were recorded for this clonotype. V is TRBV4-1 and J is TRBJ2-7, with 7 nucleotides matching TRBD1. This CDR3 has 15 amino acids. After removal of 0 bases from V and 2 bases from J, the junction contained 4 bases not matched to a gene. Germline V gene lookup returns CDR1 MGHRA and CDR2 YSYEKL. CDR3 loop: CASSQDGQGAYEQYF. The CDR3 DNA reads as TGCGCCAGCAGCCAAGATGGGCAGGGGGCCTACGAGCAGTACTTC.

This sequence joins TRBV6-5 and TRBJ1-4; maybe TRBD1 (6 bases). This CDR3 region has 12 residues. The germline CDR1 and CDR2 sequences are MNHEY and SVGAGI. V was shortened by 6 bases and J by 10 bases, with 12 bases between the two germline ends. The CDR3 is CASSNPGAKLFF. DNA for the CDR3: TGTGCCAGCAGCAACCCGGGGGCAAAACTGTTTTTT.

For the CDR3, the DNA is TGTGCCAGCAGGCCTACAGGGCCTCGTGAGACCCAGTACTTC. Residues: CASRPTGPRETQYF. The V gene is TRBV7-9, the J gene TRBJ2-5, with a possible D match to TRBD1 (6 bases). The CDR3 is made up of 14 amino acids. V lost 6 bases and J lost 5, with 16 bases in between. CDR1 and CDR2 (germline): SEHNR, FQNEAQ (reference sequence). Together with reference TRBV7-9 and TRBJ2-5, the CDR3 gives the full variable domain: DTGVSQNPRHKITKRGQNVTFRCDPISEHNRLYWYRQTLGQGPEFLTYFQNEAQLEKSRLLSDRFSAERPKGSFSTLEIQRTEQGDSAMYLCASRPTGPRETQYFGPGTRLLVL.

In this sample, this clonotype turned up a few times. The chain is built from TRBV12-5 and TRBJ2-1; D not resolved. CDR3 length: 13 residues. From germline, CDR1 is LGHNT and CDR2 FRNRAP. V was clipped by 3 bases and J by 4 bases, with 7 bases between them. CDR3 residues: CASGFRIYNEQFF. CDR3 DNA sequence: TGTGCTAGTGGTTTCAGGATTTACAATGAGCAGTTCTTC.